Following are 5 T cell receptor beta chains from one sample sequenced in a study of control samples from healthy donors and cancer patients (dated by TCRdb to the early 2020s). Libraries came from the immunoSEQ multiplex PCR assay. As stored in TCRdb, this immuneACCESS dataset retains in-frame rearrangements with V and J assigned. A fraction of the clones does not appear; measured against another copy, unresolved V genes explain less than half of the discrepancy, and the remainder lacks a known reason. In this sample the table shows more than 45,000 clones, 93% of which occur a single time. In total, the top ten clones hold 23% of the sample. The source material was PBMCs. The receptors derive from a woman between 45 and 65 years old with head and neck cancer.

This clone is medium-sized within its sample. The V and J genes are TRBV7-9 and TRBJ1-2, with a weak D call TRBD1 (6 bases). V was shortened by 4 bases and J by 1 base, with 13 bases between the two germline ends. The length of the CDR3 is 15 residues. CDR1 and CDR2 (germline): SEHNR, FQNEAQ (reference sequence). CDR3 sequence (DNA): TGTGCCAGCAGCTACGGACAGAACGATAACTATGGCTACACCTTC. As protein: CASSYGQNDNYGYTF. The complete variable domain, with remaining parts taken from reference TRBV7-9 and TRBJ1-2, reads DTGVSQNPRHKITKRGQNVTFRCDPISEHNRLYWYRQTLGQGPEFLTYFQNEAQLEKSRLLSDRFSAERPKGSFSTLEIQRTEQGDSAMYLCASSYGQNDNYGYTFGSGTRLTVV.

Remarks on this clone: A read error may produce the germline difference seen at one junction end. The V and J genes are TRBV5-1 and TRBJ2-1, with D uncertain. The germline CDR1 and CDR2 sequences are SGHRS and YFSETQ. This CDR3 has 16 residues. The CDR3 loop reads CATSLGAASSYNEQFF. CDR3 DNA: TGCGCCACCAGCCTCGGCGCGGCGAGCTCCTACAATGAGCAGTTCTTC. Full variable domain (outside the CDR3, taken from reference TRBV5-1 and TRBJ2-1): KAGVTQTPRYLIKTRGQQVTLSCSPISGHRSVSWYQQTPGQGLQFLFEYFSETQRNKGNFPGRFSGRQFSNSRSEMNVSTLELGDSALYLCATSLGAASSYNEQFFGPGTRLTVL.

V usage is TRBV5-4 and J usage is TRBJ2-6; 8 nucleotides align to TRBD1. With V trimmed by 5 bases and J by 0 bases, 7 bases remained unmatched. The CDR3 covers 17 residues. Germline CDR1 SGHNT, CDR2 YYREEE (reference sequence). This CDR3 reads CASSFGQGYSGANVLTF. Here the CDR3 DNA reads TGTGCCAGCAGTTTTGGACAGGGCTACTCTGGGGCCAACGTCCTGACTTTC.

The chain carries TRBV21-1 and TRBJ1-6; the table's D call of TRBD1 was not tested on the DNA. TRBV21-1 is a pseudogene segment. This CDR3 has 19 residues. CDR3 sequence reads: CASSKKKGQQEGNNSPLHF. CDR3 coding DNA: TGTGCCAGCAGCAAAAAAAAGGGACAGCAGGAAGGAAATAATTCACCCCTCCACTTT.

This chain uses TRBV30 with TRBJ1-1, with D hard to call. V was pared by 4 bases and J by 0 bases, with 12 bases between. The CDR3 covers 14 residues. The germline CDR1 and CDR2 sequences are GTSNPN and SVGIG (reference sequence). As DNA, the CDR3 is TGTGCCTGGACCCAGACTAATATGAACACTGAAGCTTTCTTT. The encoded protein is CAWTQTNMNTEAFF. Combining the CDR3 with reference TRBV30 and TRBJ1-1 gives the whole variable domain SQTIHQWPATLVQPVGSPLSLECTVEGTSNPNLYWYRQAAGRGLQLLFYSVGIGQISSEVPQNLSASRPQDRQFILSSKKLLLSDSGFYLCAWTQTNMNTEAFFGQGTRLTVV.